The rows below give T cell receptor beta chains drawn from one sample of a study of blood T cell repertoires in COVID-19. The assay was immunoSEQ multiplex PCR, and TCRdb's table has in-frame clones only and misses some. The table has 300,000 to 350,000 clones, roughly 90% seen once. The sequenced sample consisted of peripheral blood. Every receptor here comes from a woman aged 40 to 55 with COVID-19, enrolled during active disease. The CDR3 runs from the conserved cysteine through the conserved F or W. The D gene is left open where the match is weak. Where a row states a size, it is once, few, many or the class of an expanded clone; other rows omit it.

TRBV28	TRBJ1-2	.	.	TGTGCCAGCAGTCTCCAGGGGCCTCTGCAAAACTATGGCTACACCTTC	CASSLQGPLQNYGYTF
TRBV5-1	TRBJ2-3	.	.	TGCGCCAGCAGCTTACCAGGGTCAGATACGCAGTATTTT	CASSLPGSDTQYF
TRBV5-1	TRBJ2-3	.	.	TGCGCCAGCAGCTTGCGGACAGACCCCACAGATACGCAGTATTTT	CASSLRTDPTDTQYF
TRBV5-6	TRBJ2-3	.	TRBD2	TGTGCCAGCAGCTTCGGGACTAGCGGGAGGACTACGCAGTATTTT	CASSFGTSGRTTQYF
TRBV4-2	TRBJ1-1	once	TRBD1	TGTGCCAGCAGCCAAGCACCAGCCACAGGGGAGGAGGCTGAAGCTTTCTTT	CASSQAPATGEEAEAFF
TRBV28	TRBJ1-2	.	.	TGTGCCAGCAGTTTAATGCGGCTTCCCTATGGCTACACCTTC	CASSLMRLPYGYTF
TRBV27	TRBJ2-3	.	.	TGTGCCCCACAGAAGAGTCCGCAGTATTTT	CAPQKSPQYF
TRBV4-2	TRBJ1-5	.	.	TGTGCCAGCAGCCAATCAGGGCGCAATCAGCCCCAGCATTTT	CASSQSGRNQPQHF
TRBV18	TRBJ2-7	.	TRBD1	TGTGCCAGCTCACCATCCGGGACAGGGCCCTACGAGCAGTACTTC	CASSPSGTGPYEQYF
TRBV11-3	TRBJ2-4	.	.	TGTGCCAGCAGCTCGACACAGGGAAACAAAAACATTCAGTACTTC	CASSSTQGNKNIQYF
TRBV30	TRBJ1-6	.	TRBD1	TGTGCCTGGAGACAGGGGGCCTCCTATAATTCACCCCTCCACTTT	CAWRQGASYNSPLHF
TRBV7-8	TRBJ2-1	.	.	TGTGCCAGCAGCTTAACTGTGCCTAACAATGAGCAGTTCTTC	CASSLTVPNNEQFF
TRBV28	TRBJ1-1	.	.	TGTGCCAGCAGTTTGGGCGGGGTGGACACTGAAGCTTTCTTT	CASSLGGVDTEAFF
TRBV5-5	TRBJ1-1	.	TRBD1	TGTGCCAGCAACGACAGGGTGAACACTGAAGCTTTCTTT	CASNDRVNTEAFF
TRBV4-1	TRBJ2-1	.	.	TGCGCCAGCAGCCAAGATCGTTTAGCGGTAAATGAGCAGTTCTTC	CASSQDRLAVNEQFF
TRBV5-1	TRBJ2-2	.	.	TGCGCCAGCAGCTCCGGAGGTGACCACACCGGGGAGCTGTTTTTT	CASSSGGDHTGELFF
TRBV5-4	TRBJ1-1	.	TRBD1	TGTGCCAGCAGCCCGAGGACAGGAAATGAAGCTTTCTTT	CASSPRTGNEAFF
TRBV7-6	TRBJ2-3	.	TRBD2	TGTGCCAGCAGCTTAGTTGGACTAGCGGGGGGGCTAGGAGATACGCAGTATTTT	CASSLVGLAGGLGDTQYF
TRBV5-5	TRBJ2-2	.	TRBD2	TGTGCCAGCAGCCCGGGACTAGCCCCTTACACCGGGGAGCTGTTTTTT	CASSPGLAPYTGELFF
TRBV20-1	TRBJ2-7	.	.	TGCAGTGCTGAGGACTACTACGAGCAGTACTTC	CSAEDYYEQYF
TRBV5-6	TRBJ1-3	.	.	TGTGCCAGCCAAATGAAGGGGAACACCATATATTTT	CASQMKGNTIYF
TRBV12-3/TRBV12-4	TRBJ1-4	.	.	TGTGCCAGCAGTTTACGAGGGGGTGAAAAACTGTTTTTT	CASSLRGGEKLFF
TRBV11-2	TRBJ1-2	once	TRBD1	TGTGCCAGCAGTTCCGACAGGGTGCTCAATAACTATGGCTACACCTTC	CASSSDRVLNNYGYTF
TRBV29-1	TRBJ2-1	.	.	TGCAGCGTTGAAGCCCCTCCGTTCTTC	CSVEAPPFF
TRBV5-8	TRBJ2-7	.	TRBD1	TGTGCCAGCAGCTTGGGGTCTTCCAGGACAGGCACTTACGAGCAGTACTTC	CASSLGSSRTGTYEQYF
TRBV5-6	TRBJ1-5	.	TRBD1	TGTGCCAGCAGCTTCGGGACAGGGGGCATTCAGCCCCAGCATTTT	CASSFGTGGIQPQHF
TRBV5-6	TRBJ2-7	.	TRBD2	TGTGCCAGCAGCTTGTTTCTCTCTAGCGGGAGGCCGCACTACGAGCAGTACTTC	CASSLFLSSGRPHYEQYF
TRBV19	TRBJ2-2	.	.	TGTGCCAGTAGTATTACAGGGCGGTCACCCGGGGAGCTGTTTTTT	CASSITGRSPGELFF
TRBV15	TRBJ1-1	once	.	TGTGCCACCAGCAGGTCCAGGATGACTGAAGCTTTCTTT	CATSRSRMTEAFF
TRBV4-3	TRBJ2-3	.	TRBD2	TGCGCCAGCAGCCAAGCGTATATAGCGAGCGGGAGATGGGATACGCAGTATTTT	CASSQAYIASGRWDTQYF
TRBV7-9	TRBJ2-5	.	.	TGTGCCAGCAGCTTAGGCGTCCGGGACTGGCAAGAGACCCAGTACTTC	CASSLGVRDWQETQYF
TRBV25-1	TRBJ2-1	.	.	TGTGCCAGCAGTGAAATACAGGGTAGGGTTGACAATGAGCAGTTCTTC	CASSEIQGRVDNEQFF
TRBV7-9	TRBJ1-5	.	.	TGTGCCAGCAGCTCACACGAACAGCCTCAGCCCCAGCATTTT	CASSSHEQPQPQHF
TRBV19	TRBJ2-5	.	.	TGTGCCAGTAGTCCACAGGGTGGCCAAGAGACCCAGTACTTC	CASSPQGGQETQYF
TRBV6-6	TRBJ2-3	.	TRBD2	TGTGCCAGCAGTAAACGACTAGCGGGGACAGATACGCAGTATTTT	CASSKRLAGTDTQYF
TRBV7-6	TRBJ1-1	.	.	TGTGCCAGCAGCCAAGGACAGACGAACACTGAAGCTTTCTTT	CASSQGQTNTEAFF
TRBV4-1	TRBJ1-5	.	TRBD1	TGCGCCAGCAGCCAAGATTACGGGACAGGGGCCCAGCCCCAGCATTTT	CASSQDYGTGAQPQHF
TRBV12-5	TRBJ1-4	.	.	TGTGCTAGTGGTCGATGGGAGAGAACTAATGAAAAACTGTTTTTT	CASGRWERTNEKLFF
TRBV6-2/TRBV6-3	TRBJ2-7	.	TRBD1	TGTGCCAGCAGTTGGACAGGGTACTACGAGCAGTACTTC	CASSWTGYYEQYF
TRBV28	TRBJ1-2	.	TRBD1	TGTGCCAGCAGGGGGACAGGGGTTGGCTACACCTTC	CASRGTGVGYTF
TRBV18	TRBJ2-1	.	.	TGTGCCAGCTCACCGGGCGGGAACAATGAGCAGTTCTTC	CASSPGGNNEQFF
TRBV20-1	TRBJ2-7	.	.	TGCAGTGCTAGCGGGGGCTACGAGCAGTACTTC	CSASGGYEQYF
TRBV5-1	TRBJ1-1	.	.	TGCGCCAGCAGCTCCCTCAGGGGCCCGGACACTGAAGCTTTCTTT	CASSSLRGPDTEAFF
TRBV6-1	TRBJ2-3	.	TRBD1	TGTGCCAGCAGTGCCGTGACAGGGCAATTTTTCACAGATACGCAGTATTTT	CASSAVTGQFFTDTQYF